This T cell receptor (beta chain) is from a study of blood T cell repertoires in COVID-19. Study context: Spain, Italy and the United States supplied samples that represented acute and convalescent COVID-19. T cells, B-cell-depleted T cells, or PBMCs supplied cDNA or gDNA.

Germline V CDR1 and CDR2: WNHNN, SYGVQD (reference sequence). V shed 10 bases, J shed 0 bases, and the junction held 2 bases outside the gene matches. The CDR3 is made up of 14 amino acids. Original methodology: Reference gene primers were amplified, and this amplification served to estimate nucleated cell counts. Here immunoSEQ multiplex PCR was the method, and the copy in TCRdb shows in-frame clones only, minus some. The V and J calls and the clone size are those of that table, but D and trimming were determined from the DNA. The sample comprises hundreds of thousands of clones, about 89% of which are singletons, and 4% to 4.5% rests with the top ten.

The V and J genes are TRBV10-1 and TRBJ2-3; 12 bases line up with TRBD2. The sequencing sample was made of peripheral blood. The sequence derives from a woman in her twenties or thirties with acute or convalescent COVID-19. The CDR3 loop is CATTSGGSTDTQYF. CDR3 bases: TGCGCCACGACTAGCGGGGGAAGCACAGATACGCAGTATTTT.